The sequence of this T cell receptor beta chain was determined in a study of T cells after yellow fever vaccination. Notes on the study in general: Reappearance after the booster was observed for most primary-vaccination clones (around 96% CD4, roughly 88% CD8). Researchers cautioned that FACS-sorted repertoires could harbor abundant clonotypes contaminating from the bulk population.

Comments on this clonotype: Its antigen is not known.

The CDR3 runs 14 residues. Germline V gene data show CDR1 as MDHEN and CDR2 as SYDVKM. V lost 3 bases and J lost 2, with 11 bases in between. Template switching by 5'RACE produced TCR cDNA, adding a universal primer site and UMIs. TCRdb re-called the 5' RACE reads through MiXCR, storing one row per CDR3 protein. The sample shows about 630,000 distinct CDR3 sequences, 12% of them seen only once. The gene calls are TRBV28 and TRBJ2-7; D is unclear. The material sequenced was PBMCs, taken on the day of the yellow fever booster vaccination. This receptor was identified in a man younger than 40 who received the YFV17D yellow fever vaccine. The CDR3 is CASSFSEFPYEQYF. In DNA, the CDR3 is TGTGCCAGCAGTTTTTCGGAGTTTCCCTACGAGCAGTACTTC.